The clone carrying this T cell receptor (beta chain) was seen repeatedly, ten times or more. The data originate from a study of T cells after yellow fever vaccination. They built TCR cDNA with 5'RACE template switching, a step that put in a universal primer site and UMIs. TCRdb processed the 5' RACE reads anew with MiXCR; each CDR3 protein has one entry. The data show roughly 500,000 distinct CDR3 sequences, around 21% seen once. This CDR3 has 14 amino acids. V lost 1 base to trimming and J lost 10 bases, with 11 bases between them. Germline CDR1 is SEHNR and CDR2 is FQNEAQ (reference sequence). The sequence derives from a man aged 30-40 years who received the YFV17D yellow fever vaccine. The rearrangement uses TRBV7-9 and TRBJ1-6; possible D gene TRBD1, 5 bases. The sample consisted of PBMCs, taken 15 days after the yellow fever booster vaccination. The CDR3 sequence: CASSLEGRRSPLHF. For the CDR3, the DNA is TGTGCCAGCAGCTTAGAGGGGAGGCGATCACCCCTCCACTTT. The full variable domain, in which reference TRBV7-9 and TRBJ1-6 provide the parts outside the CDR3, is DTGVSQNPRHKITKRGQNVTFRCDPISEHNRLYWYRQTLGQGPEFLTYFQNEAQLEKSRLLSDRFSAERPKGSFSTLEIQRTEQGDSAMYLCASSLEGRRSPLHFGNGTRLTVT.